This is a list of T cell receptor beta chains from one sample in a study of T cells after posttransplantation cyclophosphamide. Clones were read by immunoSEQ multiplex PCR, and TCRdb kept only the in-frame ones, dropping some. The repertoire has 10,000 to 13,000 clones, approximately 96% of them found once; the top ten carry under 0.35%. What was sequenced was naive CD8+ T cells sorted from PBMCs. These TCRs come from a man aged 25-45 years in good health and a related stem cell transplant donor. Each CDR3 is given with its conserved first and last residue. The order of the fields is J gene, V gene, D gene, clone size, CDR3 DNA, CDR3 protein. A D gene is named only where the DNA matches it firmly. Some rows have no size entry. The others give once, few or many, or a class for an expanded clone.

>TRBJ1-2|TRBV14|TRBD1|.
TGTGCCAGCAGCCAAGGGACAGGCGACTTTTATGGCTACACCTTC
CASSQGTGDFYGYTF
>TRBJ2-1|TRBV11-3|TRBD1|once
TGTGCCAGCAGCTCGTTCCAGGGGGACGATGAGCAGTTCTTC
CASSSFQGDDEQFF
>TRBJ2-7|TRBV7-9|.|.
TGTGCCAGCAGCTCCCCTAGGGGCCACGAGCAGTACTTC
CASSSPRGHEQYF
>TRBJ1-1|TRBV6-6|.|once
TGTGCCAGCAGTTACTCTGAGGGAGGGAACACTGAAGCTTTCTTT
CASSYSEGGNTEAFF
>TRBJ1-3|TRBV7-2|.|.
TGTGCCAGCAGCTCACAGGGTTTAGGAAACACCATATATTTT
CASSSQGLGNTIYF
>TRBJ2-5|TRBV7-8|.|.
TGTGCCAGCAGCTCGGAAGAGACCCAGTACTTC
CASSSEETQYF
>TRBJ2-7|TRBV7-2|TRBD1|.
TGTGCCAGCAGCGCCGGGACAGGGGATTACGAGCAGTACTTC
CASSAGTGDYEQYF
>TRBJ2-3|TRBV6-5|.|.
TGTGCCAGCAGTTTAAGGGGCGAAGCTACGCAGTATTTT
CASSLRGEATQYF
>TRBJ1-2|TRBV5-1|.|.
TGCGCCAGCAGCTTGGGGAGTGCGACCAACTATGGCTACACCTTC
CASSLGSATNYGYTF
>TRBJ2-2|TRBV6-4|.|.
TGTGCCAGCTCCGAGGGCGGGGAGCTGTTTTTT
CASSEGGELFF
>TRBJ2-1|TRBV10-3|.|.
TGTGCCATCAGTGAACTAAATGGGAATGAGCAGTTCTTC
CAISELNGNEQFF
>TRBJ1-4|TRBV7-9|TRBD1|.
TGTGCCAGCAGCTTACGAACAGGGGCGAGTGAAAAACTGTTTTTT
CASSLRTGASEKLFF
>TRBJ1-1|TRBV11-2|.|.
TGTGCCGGCAGCCGCGCAGGGGACACTGAAGCTTTCTTT
CAGSRAGDTEAFF
>TRBJ2-3|TRBV5-1|TRBD2|few
TGCGCCAGCAGCTCCGCCGGGACTAGCGGGGGGGCAGATACGCAGTATTTT
CASSSAGTSGGADTQYF
>TRBJ2-7|TRBV4-1|TRBD2|.
TGCGCCAGCAGCCCCGGGCTAGCGGGCCTCTACGAGCAGTACTTC
CASSPGLAGLYEQYF
>TRBJ2-5|TRBV19|TRBD2|.
TGTGCCAGTAGTATAGATAGCGGGGAGCGGACCCAGTACTTC
CASSIDSGERTQYF
>TRBJ2-1|TRBV5-6|.|.
TGTGCCAGCAGCTTTCTCTCGGGGTATGAGCAGTTCTTC
CASSFLSGYEQFF
>TRBJ1-5|TRBV11-2|.|.
TGTGCCAGCAGCTTATGGGCGCAACAGCCCCAGCATTTT
CASSLWAQQPQHF
>TRBJ2-7|TRBV21-1|.|.
TGTGCCAGCAGCGCAAACCGCCAGAAAAACTACGAGCAGTACTTC
CASSANRQKNYEQYF
>TRBJ2-3|TRBV5-1|TRBD1|once
TGCGCCAGCAGCGTCGGACAGGGCTCTAGCACAGATACGCAGTATTTT
CASSVGQGSSTDTQYF
>TRBJ2-7|TRBV27|TRBD2|.
TGTGCCAGCAGTAGCCTCGGGACTAGCGGGGGCAACCCGGGGTACTTC
CASSSLGTSGGNPGYF
>TRBJ2-7|TRBV7-6|.|.
TGTGCCAGCAGCTTGGACAGCTCCTACGAGCAGTACTTC
CASSLDSSYEQYF
>TRBJ2-1|TRBV7-8|TRBD2|once
TGTGCCAGCAGCGCCCGACTAGCCCGGGAGCAGTTCTTC
CASSARLAREQFF
>TRBJ1-3|TRBV19|.|.
TGTGCCACAGCGGGCACCTCTGGAAACACCATATATTTT
CATAGTSGNTIYF
>TRBJ2-7|TRBV27|TRBD1|.
TGTGCCAGCAAGGGGGCTGACTCCTACGAGCAGTACTTC
CASKGADSYEQYF
>TRBJ2-1|TRBV15|TRBD1|.
TGTGCCACCAGCCCCCGGACAGGGAAGGATGAGCAGTTCTTC
CATSPRTGKDEQFF
>TRBJ1-1|TRBV28|.|.
TGTGCCAGCAGTTTGCGGGTAGAGAACACTGAAGCTTTCTTT
CASSLRVENTEAFF
>TRBJ2-5|TRBV18|.|.
TGTGCCAGCTCACCCGGAGTTGGGCAAGAGACCCAGTACTTC
CASSPGVGQETQYF
>TRBJ1-5|TRBV11-2|.|.
TGTGCCAGCAGCTCAAACGGACAGAATAGCAATCAGCCCCAGCATTTT
CASSSNGQNSNQPQHF
>TRBJ2-1|TRBV19|TRBD2|.
TGTGCCAGTAGTAGCCTAGCGGGTCACAATGAGCAGTTCTTC
CASSSLAGHNEQFF
>TRBJ2-1|TRBV7-9|.|.
TGTGCCAGCAGCTCCCCGATGACAGAGAGCTCCTACAATGAGCAGTTCTTC
CASSSPMTESSYNEQFF
>TRBJ1-2|TRBV19|.|.
TGTGCCAGTAGCCTCCGGGACTGGGGGAAAGCCGACTATGGCTACACCTTC
CASSLRDWGKADYGYTF
>TRBJ2-3|TRBV5-4|TRBD2|once
TGTGCCAGCAGCTTTCTAGCGGGGGCAGGGGATACGCAGTATTTT
CASSFLAGAGDTQYF
>TRBJ2-2|TRBV11-3|.|.
TGTGCCAGCAGCTTATCGGGGATCGGCACCGGGGAGCTGTTTTTT
CASSLSGIGTGELFF
>TRBJ1-6|TRBV4-1|.|.
TGCGCCAGCAGCCAAGCAAGGAGCTCCTATAATTCACCCCTCCACTTT
CASSQARSSYNSPLHF
>TRBJ2-1|TRBV19|.|.
TGTGCCAGTAGCGCGGGACGGTATACCTACAATGAGCAGTTCTTC
CASSAGRYTYNEQFF
>TRBJ2-1|TRBV11-1|.|.
TGTGCCAGCAGCGGGGTAGGGGGATTTGGTGAGCAGTTCTTC
CASSGVGGFGEQFF
>TRBJ1-2|TRBV14|.|.
TGTGCCAGCAGCCAGGCTTGGTATGGCTACACCTTC
CASSQAWYGYTF
>TRBJ2-7|TRBV19|.|.
TGTGCCAGTAGTAGCTGGCAGGGCGACTACGAGCAGTACTTC
CASSSWQGDYEQYF
>TRBJ1-4|TRBV15|TRBD1|.
TGTGCCACCAGCAGAGAAAGGGGGCCAGGGACCGATAATAAGGAAAAACTGTTTTTT
CATSRERGPGTDNKEKLFF
>TRBJ1-5|TRBV27|.|.
TGTGCCAGCAGCAGGGAGACCAGGGGTCAGCCCCAGCATTTT
CASSRETRGQPQHF
>TRBJ2-1|TRBV15|.|.
TGTGCCACCAGTTGGTCACCGGGGACAAACCCTTACAATGAGCAGTTCTTC
CATSWSPGTNPYNEQFF